This T cell receptor beta chain was sequenced in a study of shared clonotypes between healthy human individuals. Germline V lookup: CDR1 SEHNR, CDR2 FQNEAQ (reference sequence). V shed 5 bases and J shed 4 bases, with 16 bases lying between them. This CDR3 comprises 15 residues. CD8 cells classed as naive were CD45RO-negative and positively selected for CCR7, excluding terminally differentiated effector memory CD45RA+ cells. The repertoire was sequenced with immunoSEQ multiplex PCR; TCRdb's copy has only in-frame clones and lacks some. The sample gives approximately 740,000 clones, 80% to 95% of which show up once; 20% to 30% is in the top ten.

The sequence came from a man aged 25-40 years in good health. Sequencing input: naive CD8+ T cells sorted from blood. This chain uses TRBV7-9 with TRBJ2-3; D remains unclear. In DNA form, the CDR3 reads TGTGCCAGCAGCCCGGCCTCGAGGACCCCAGATACGCAGTATTTT. This gives the protein CASSPASRTPDTQYF.